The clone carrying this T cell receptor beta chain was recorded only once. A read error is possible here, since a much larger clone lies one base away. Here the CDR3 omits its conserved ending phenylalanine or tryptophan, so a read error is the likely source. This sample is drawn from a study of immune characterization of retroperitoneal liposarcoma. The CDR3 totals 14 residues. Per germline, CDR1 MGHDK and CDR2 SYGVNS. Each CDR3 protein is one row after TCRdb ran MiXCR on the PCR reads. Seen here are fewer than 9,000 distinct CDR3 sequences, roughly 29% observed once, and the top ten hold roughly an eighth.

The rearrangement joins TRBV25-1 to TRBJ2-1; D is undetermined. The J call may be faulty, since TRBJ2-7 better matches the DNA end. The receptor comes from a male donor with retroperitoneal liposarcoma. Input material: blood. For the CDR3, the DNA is TGTGCCAGCAGACCACCAGACATGTTGAACGAGCAGTACTTA. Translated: CASRPPDMLNEQYL.